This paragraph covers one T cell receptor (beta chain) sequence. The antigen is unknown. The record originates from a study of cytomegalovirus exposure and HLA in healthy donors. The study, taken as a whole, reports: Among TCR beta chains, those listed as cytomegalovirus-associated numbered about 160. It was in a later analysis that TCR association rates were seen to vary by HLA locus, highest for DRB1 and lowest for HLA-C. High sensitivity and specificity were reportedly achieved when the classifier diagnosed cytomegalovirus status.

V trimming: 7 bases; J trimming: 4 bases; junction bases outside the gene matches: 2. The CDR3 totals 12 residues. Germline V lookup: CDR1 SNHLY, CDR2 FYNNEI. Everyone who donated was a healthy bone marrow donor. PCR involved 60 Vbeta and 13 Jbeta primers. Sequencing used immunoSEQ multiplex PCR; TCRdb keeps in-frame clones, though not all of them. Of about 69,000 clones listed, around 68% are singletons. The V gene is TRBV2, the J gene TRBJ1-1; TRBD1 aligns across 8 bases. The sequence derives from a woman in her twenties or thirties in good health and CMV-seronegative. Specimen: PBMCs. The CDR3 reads CASTTGGTEAFF. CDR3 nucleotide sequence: TGTGCCAGCACTACAGGGGGCACTGAAGCTTTCTTT.